This is a list of T cell receptor beta chains from one sample in a study of radiation and T cells in renal cell carcinoma. Method: immunoSEQ multiplex PCR; TCRdb's copy keeps in-frame clones and lacks some. The profile shows around 94,000 clones, 70% to 90% of them singletons. The sample consisted of blood, taken from a patient whose treatment included radiotherapy and nephrectomy. The receptor source for this set is a man aged 50 to 60 with renal cell carcinoma. Each CDR3 is given with its conserved first and last residue. A D gene is named only where the DNA matches it firmly. Expanded clones get a size class; other rows say once, few or many, or leave the size out.

abundance: .; j_gene: TRBJ1-2; d_gene: .; v_gene: TRBV5-5; CDR3aa: CASSLAPGGYTF; CDR3nt: TGTGCCAGCAGCTTGGCGCCTGGAGGCTACACCTTC
abundance: .; j_gene: TRBJ1-2; d_gene: .; v_gene: TRBV7-9; CDR3aa: CASSLVGEDGYTF; CDR3nt: TGTGCCAGCAGCTTAGTGGGGGAAGATGGCTACACCTTC
abundance: .; j_gene: TRBJ2-7; d_gene: .; v_gene: TRBV5-1; CDR3aa: CASSLVGRPYEQYF; CDR3nt: TGCGCCAGCAGCTTGGTGGGACGGCCCTACGAGCAGTACTTC
abundance: .; j_gene: TRBJ2-5; d_gene: TRBD2; v_gene: TRBV5-6; CDR3aa: CASGSGTSGKETQYF; CDR3nt: TGTGCCAGCGGGTCCGGGACTAGCGGAAAAGAGACCCAGTACTTC
abundance: .; j_gene: TRBJ1-2; d_gene: TRBD1; v_gene: TRBV9; CDR3aa: CASSVGTGKGYTF; CDR3nt: TGTGCCAGCAGCGTAGGGACAGGGAAAGGCTACACCTTC
abundance: .; j_gene: TRBJ2-5; d_gene: .; v_gene: TRBV6-1; CDR3aa: CASSRIRSGETQYF; CDR3nt: TGTGCCAGCAGCCGGATCAGGTCGGGAGAGACCCAGTACTTC
abundance: .; j_gene: TRBJ2-3; d_gene: TRBD2; v_gene: TRBV11-3; CDR3aa: CASSSGGITDTQYF; CDR3nt: TGTGCCAGCAGCTCGGGGGGGATCACAGATACGCAGTATTTT
abundance: once; j_gene: TRBJ2-7; d_gene: .; v_gene: TRBV18; CDR3aa: CASSPPWGAESSYEQYF; CDR3nt: TGTGCCAGCTCACCACCGTGGGGGGCCGAGAGCTCCTACGAGCAGTACTTC
abundance: .; j_gene: TRBJ2-7; d_gene: TRBD1; v_gene: TRBV18; CDR3aa: CASSRGQGVYEQYF; CDR3nt: TGTGCCAGCTCGCGGGGACAGGGGGTCTACGAGCAGTACTTC
abundance: .; j_gene: TRBJ2-3; d_gene: TRBD1; v_gene: TRBV5-1; CDR3aa: CASRTGSTDTQYF; CDR3nt: TGCGCCAGCAGGACAGGGAGCACAGATACGCAGTATTTT
abundance: .; j_gene: TRBJ2-5; d_gene: .; v_gene: TRBV2; CDR3aa: CASSERETQYF; CDR3nt: TGTGCCAGCAGTGAACGTGAGACCCAGTACTTC
abundance: .; j_gene: TRBJ2-3; d_gene: TRBD1; v_gene: TRBV5-4; CDR3aa: CASSDPGTGTDTQYF; CDR3nt: TGTGCCAGCAGCGACCCCGGGACAGGGACAGATACGCAGTATTTT
abundance: .; j_gene: TRBJ1-4; d_gene: .; v_gene: TRBV18; CDR3aa: CASSPIQTNNEKLFF; CDR3nt: TGTGCCAGCTCACCAATTCAGACAAATAATGAAAAACTGTTTTTT
abundance: once; j_gene: TRBJ2-5; d_gene: TRBD1; v_gene: TRBV10-1; CDR3aa: CASSEAKGQQETQYF; CDR3nt: TGCGCCAGCAGTGAGGCCAAGGGACAGCAAGAGACCCAGTACTTC